Shown below are 3 T cell receptor beta chains from a single sample sequenced in a study of T cell responses to AZD1222 COVID-19 vaccine. TCRdb keeps only in-frame clones here, not all; method: immunoSEQ multiplex PCR. The data contain about 120,000 clones, about 87% of them singletons. The sequencing here drew on peripheral blood, taken on day 0 of AZD1222 vaccination. The receptors here all came from an adult in good health.

This chain uses TRBV4-1 with TRBJ2-5, with 9 bases fitting TRBD1. Germline CDR1 reads MGHRA; CDR2 reads YSYEKL. Unmatched junction bases numbered 6, after V lost 2 bases and J lost 5 bases. This CDR3 contains 15 residues. This CDR3 reads CASSQWDRAYETQYF. CDR3 nucleotide sequence: TGCGCCAGCAGCCAATGGGACAGGGCGTATGAGACCCAGTACTTC.

CDR3 sequence (DNA): TGTGCCATCAGTGTCCAGGGGGAAGATCAGCCCCAGCATTTT. This translates into CAISVQGEDQPQHF. The V and J genes are TRBV10-3 and TRBJ1-5; 7 bases map to TRBD1. CDR3 length: 14 residues. With 4 bases clipped from V and 5 bases from J, the junction kept 5 bases outside the gene matches. Per germline, CDR1 ENHRY and CDR2 SYGVKD.

This chain uses TRBV5-1 with TRBJ2-3, with TRBD2 identical over 7 bases. The length of the CDR3 is 15 residues. The J segment lost 4 bases and the V segment lost 0 bases, leaving 5 bases of the junction unmatched. The germline gives CDR1 SGHRS, CDR2 YFSETQ. The CDR3 DNA sequence: TGCGCCAGCAGCTTGGCGGCGGGAGATCCAGATACGCAGTATTTT. Translated: CASSLAAGDPDTQYF.